Listed below are T cell receptor beta chains from one sample, sequenced in a study of regulatory T cells in long-lasting Graves disease. TCRdb ran MiXCR on the multiplex PCR reads and lists one entry per CDR3 protein. This table has 300,000 to 500,000 distinct CDR3 sequences, less than 25% appearing once. Sequenced material: peripheral blood mononuclear cells (PBMCs), taken when the disease was refractory, from a patient treated with antithyroid drugs. These receptors were collected from a female donor with Graves disease. Both conserved end residues are part of each CDR3. Each record gives: D gene, clone size, V gene, J gene, CDR3 DNA, CDR3 protein. A D gene is named only where the DNA matches it firmly. Size is stated for part of the rows, as once, few or many counts, or as a class when the clone is expanded.

.	many	TRBV6-2/TRBV6-3	TRBJ1-1	TGTGCCAGCAGCGGTAACGCTGTCAAAGCTTTCTTT	CASSGNAVKAFF
.	many	TRBV6-1	TRBJ1-1	TGTGCCAGCAACCAAGGGGCTGAAGCTTTCTTT	CASNQGAEAFF
.	many	TRBV11-2	TRBJ2-5	TGTGCCAGCAGCTTAGGGGGTATTTGGGAGACCCAGTACTTC	CASSLGGIWETQYF
.	few	TRBV6-5	TRBJ1-5	TGTGCCAGCAGTTACTCGGGGGGTGTTCAGCCCCAGCATTTT	CASSYSGGVQPQHF
.	.	TRBV4-2	TRBJ1-3	TGTGCCAGCAGCCAAAAGCAAACCTTCTCTGGAAACACCATATATTTT	CASSQKQTFSGNTIYF
.	.	TRBV6-2/TRBV6-3	TRBJ1-5	TGTGCCAGCAGTTACGTTGCCCCGAATCAGCCCCAGCATTTT	CASSYVAPNQPQHF
TRBD2	many	TRBV7-2	TRBJ2-7	TGTGCCAGCACCACTAGCGGGGCCAGCTCCTACGAGCAGTACTTC	CASTTSGASSYEQYF
TRBD2	.	TRBV25-1	TRBJ2-2	TGTGCCAGCAGGGGACTAGCGGGGAGCACCGGGGAGCTGTTTTTT	CASRGLAGSTGELFF
.	.	TRBV11-2	TRBJ2-7	TGTGCCAGCAGCTTAGAGGCGGGGCAGGACTACGAGCAGTACTTC	CASSLEAGQDYEQYF
.	many	TRBV6-1	TRBJ1-1	TGTGCCAGCAGCAACGACGTCTCACTGAACACTGAAGCTTTCTTT	CASSNDVSLNTEAFF
TRBD2	.	TRBV7-9	TRBJ2-7	TGTGCCAGCAGCTTAGGGGCCCTAGCGGGGATAGAATACGAGCAGTACTTC	CASSLGALAGIEYEQYF
.	few	TRBV18	TRBJ2-2	TGTGCCAGCTCACCACCCTGGTGGGCCGCACAGAACACCGGGGAGCTGTTTTTT	CASSPPWWAAQNTGELFF
TRBD1	.	TRBV27	TRBJ1-6	TGTGCCAGCAGGGGAGGGACAGGGGGCAATTCACCCCTCCACTTT	CASRGGTGGNSPLHF
TRBD2	many	TRBV7-9	TRBJ2-5	TGTGCCAGCAGCTTAGGCGTTAGCGGGAGTACCCCAGAGACCCAGTACTTC	CASSLGVSGSTPETQYF
TRBD1	few	TRBV4-3	TRBJ1-4	TGCGCCAGCAGCCAAGTCCTGCTAATGGACAGGGGAGATGAAAAACTGTTTTTT	CASSQVLLMDRGDEKLFF
TRBD1	few	TRBV27	TRBJ1-4	TGTGCCAGCAGCCGACTGACAGGGGGCGTTGAAAAACTGTTTTTT	CASSRLTGGVEKLFF
.	.	TRBV2	TRBJ2-3	TGTGCCAGCTTTAGTACAGGGCTGGCAGATACGCAGTATTTT	CASFSTGLADTQYF
.	.	TRBV19	TRBJ2-2	TGTGCCAGTAGAACTGTTGGTCCACTCGCTGGGGAGCTGTTTTTT	CASRTVGPLAGELFF
.	many	TRBV11-2	TRBJ2-7	TGTGCCAGCAGCTTAGCTTTCGGCCCGATCTACGAGCAGTACTTC	CASSLAFGPIYEQYF
.	.	TRBV27	TRBJ1-4	TGTGCCAGCAGCCTCAGCCCGACTCCAACTAATGAAAAACTGTTTTTT	CASSLSPTPTNEKLFF
.	.	TRBV19	TRBJ1-2	TGTGCCAGTAGTACAATAGACAGCCGCTATGATGGCTACACCTTC	CASSTIDSRYDGYTF
.	few	TRBV20-1	TRBJ2-4	TGCAGTGCTTCCCCGTACAAGGACCACCGGGGTACAGAGGAAAACATTCAGTACTTC	CSASPYKDHRGTEENIQYF
TRBD1	few	TRBV6-1	TRBJ1-5	TGTGCCAGCAGTCCGAGACAGGGTTCGGGAAGCAATCAGCCCCAGCATTTT	CASSPRQGSGSNQPQHF
.	many	TRBV7-9	TRBJ2-7	TGCGCCAGCAGCTCGGGGGCGTCTAGCGGTTACGAGCAGTACTTC	CASSSGASSGYEQYF
.	.	TRBV2	TRBJ2-7	TGTGCCAGGGGAGGGGGCGCCGGGTACGAGCAGTACTTC	CARGGGAGYEQYF
.	many	TRBV28	TRBJ2-7	TGTGCCAGCAGGGCCGGGTTCTACGAGCAGTACTTC	CASRAGFYEQYF
TRBD1	many	TRBV12-3/TRBV12-4	TRBJ1-1	TGTGCCAGCAGTTCCGGACAGGGCGCCCCTGAAGCTTTCTTT	CASSSGQGAPEAFF
.	few	TRBV27	TRBJ2-3	TGTGCCAGCAGCTTCTCCGGGACGGATAACACAGATACGCAGTATTTT	CASSFSGTDNTDTQYF
.	few	TRBV28	TRBJ2-7	TGTGCCAGCAGGACAAGTATCTACGAGCAGTACTTC	CASRTSIYEQYF
TRBD1	.	TRBV12-3/TRBV12-4	TRBJ2-5	TGTGCCAGCAGTTCATACAGGGGATCGGAGACCCAGTACTTC	CASSSYRGSETQYF
.	many	TRBV20-1	TRBJ2-5	TGCAGTGCTAGAAATGGGGGAGAGACCCAGTACTTC	CSARNGGETQYF
.	many	TRBV5-1	TRBJ1-2	TGCGCCAGCAGCACACAAGGGGAGGTTCACTATGGCTACACCTTC	CASSTQGEVHYGYTF
TRBD2	few	TRBV29-1	TRBJ2-5	TGCAGCGTTCATGGTAGCGGGAGTGGGGAGACCCAGTACTTC	CSVHGSGSGETQYF
TRBD1	many	TRBV6-1	TRBJ1-5	TGTGCCAGCAGTGAAGGGACAGGGAAGTATCAGCCCCAGCATTTT	CASSEGTGKYQPQHF
.	.	TRBV18	TRBJ1-1	TGTGCCAGCTCCGCGAACCAACAGGGATACACTGAAGCTTTCTTT	CASSANQQGYTEAFF
.	many	TRBV12-3/TRBV12-4	TRBJ2-7	TGTGCCAGCAGTTCCTTTCGAAGCGAGCAGTACTTC	CASSSFRSEQYF
.	.	TRBV7-8	TRBJ2-5	TGTGCCAGCAGGCCGACGGCGCAAGAGACCCAGTACTTC	CASRPTAQETQYF
.	many	TRBV7-2	TRBJ1-2	TGTGCCAGCATCCTACTACCGGGGATTAGGCTAAACTATGGCTACACCTTC	CASILLPGIRLNYGYTF
.	many	TRBV11-2	TRBJ1-3	TGTGCCAGCAGCTTTCCGGGAGCTGGAAACACCATATATTTT	CASSFPGAGNTIYF
.	.	TRBV14	TRBJ1-1	TGTGCCAGCAGGCCGGGACGGCAACACACTGAAGCTTTCTTT	CASRPGRQHTEAFF
TRBD2	.	TRBV27	TRBJ2-6	TGTGCCAGCAGTTTATCGAGCGGCGGGAGCCGCGGGACGGGGGCCAACGTCCTGACTTTC	CASSLSSGGSRGTGANVLTF
.	many	TRBV7-2	TRBJ2-7	TGTGCCAGCAGCAGACTAACCAACTCCTACGAGCAGTACTTC	CASSRLTNSYEQYF
.	many	TRBV30	TRBJ1-5	TGTGCCTGGAGCGCCGGGACCGAACAGCCCCAGCATTTT	CAWSAGTEQPQHF
.	many	TRBV18	TRBJ2-4	TGTGCCAGCGCTGGGGAAAACATTCAGTACTTC	CASAGENIQYF
.	.	TRBV7-2	TRBJ1-2	TGTGCCAGCAGCTTGAAAAGGAATCGAGGCTACACCTTC	CASSLKRNRGYTF
.	.	TRBV15	TRBJ1-2	TGTGCCACCAGCAGAGCTAGGCATTGGGGAGCCTATGGCTACACCTTC	CATSRARHWGAYGYTF